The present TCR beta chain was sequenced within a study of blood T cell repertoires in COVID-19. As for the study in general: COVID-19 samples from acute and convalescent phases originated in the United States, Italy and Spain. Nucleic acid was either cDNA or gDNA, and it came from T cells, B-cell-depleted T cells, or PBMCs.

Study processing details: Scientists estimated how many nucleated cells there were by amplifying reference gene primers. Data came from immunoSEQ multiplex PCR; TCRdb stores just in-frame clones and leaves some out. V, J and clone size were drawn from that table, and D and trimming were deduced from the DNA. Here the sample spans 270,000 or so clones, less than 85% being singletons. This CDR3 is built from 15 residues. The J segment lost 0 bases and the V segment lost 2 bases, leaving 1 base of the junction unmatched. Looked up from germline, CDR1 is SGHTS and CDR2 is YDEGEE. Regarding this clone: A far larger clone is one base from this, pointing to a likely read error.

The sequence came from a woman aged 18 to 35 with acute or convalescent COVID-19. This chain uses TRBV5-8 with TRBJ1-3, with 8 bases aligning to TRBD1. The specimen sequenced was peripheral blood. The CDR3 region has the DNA TGTGCCAGCAGCTTCGGACAGGGCTCTGGAAACACCATATATTTT. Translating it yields CASSFGQGSGNTIYF.